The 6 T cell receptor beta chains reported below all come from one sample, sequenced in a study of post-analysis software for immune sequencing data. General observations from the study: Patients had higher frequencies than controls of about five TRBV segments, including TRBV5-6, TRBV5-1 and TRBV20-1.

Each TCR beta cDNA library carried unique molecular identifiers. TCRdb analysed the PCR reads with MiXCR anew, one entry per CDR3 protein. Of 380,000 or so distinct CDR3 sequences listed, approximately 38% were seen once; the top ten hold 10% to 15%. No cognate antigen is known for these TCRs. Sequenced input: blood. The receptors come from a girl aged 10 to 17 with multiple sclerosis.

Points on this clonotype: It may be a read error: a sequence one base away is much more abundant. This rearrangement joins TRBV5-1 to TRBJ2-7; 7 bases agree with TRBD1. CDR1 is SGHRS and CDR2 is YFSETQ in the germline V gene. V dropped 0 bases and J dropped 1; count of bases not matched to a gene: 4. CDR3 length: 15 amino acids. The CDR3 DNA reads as TGCGCCAGCAGCTTGGTCGGCAGGGGGTCCTACGAGCAGTACGTC. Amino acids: CASSLVGRGSYEQYV.

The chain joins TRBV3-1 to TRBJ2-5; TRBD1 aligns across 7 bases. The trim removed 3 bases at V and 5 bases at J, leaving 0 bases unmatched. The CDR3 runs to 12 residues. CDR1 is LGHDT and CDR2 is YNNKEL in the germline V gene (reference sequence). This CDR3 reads CASSQTGETQYF. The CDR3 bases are TGTGCCAGCAGCCAGACAGGGGAGACCCAGTACTTC.

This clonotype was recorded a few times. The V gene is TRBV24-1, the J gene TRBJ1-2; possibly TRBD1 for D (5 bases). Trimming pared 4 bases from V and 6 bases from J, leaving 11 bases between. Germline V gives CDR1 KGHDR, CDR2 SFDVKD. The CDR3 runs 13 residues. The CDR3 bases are TGTGCCACCAGTGAGAGCAGGGCGAATGGCTACACCTTC. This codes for CATSESRANGYTF.

DNA of the CDR3: TGCAGCGCCTCATCCGGGGATAACTATGGCTACACCTTC. Protein sequence: CSASSGDNYGYTF. V and J are TRBV29-1 and TRBJ1-2; D unclear. V was trimmed by 7 bases and J by 1 base, leaving 13 bases between them. The germline V gene has CDR1 SQVTM and CDR2 ANQGSEA. The CDR3 is made up of 13 amino acids.

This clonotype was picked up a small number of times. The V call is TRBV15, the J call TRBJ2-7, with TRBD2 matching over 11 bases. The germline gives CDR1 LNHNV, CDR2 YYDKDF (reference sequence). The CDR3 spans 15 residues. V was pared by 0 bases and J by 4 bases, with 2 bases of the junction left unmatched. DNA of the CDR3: TGTGCCACCAGCAGAGATCCTAGCGGGGGGTACGAGCAGTACTTC. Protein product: CATSRDPSGGYEQYF.

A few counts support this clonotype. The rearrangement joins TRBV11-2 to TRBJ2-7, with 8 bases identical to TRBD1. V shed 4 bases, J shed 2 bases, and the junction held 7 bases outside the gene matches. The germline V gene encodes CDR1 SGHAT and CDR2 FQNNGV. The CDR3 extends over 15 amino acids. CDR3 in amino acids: CASSSFRGLAYEQYF. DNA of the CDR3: TGTGCCAGCAGCTCCTTCAGGGGGCTTGCCTACGAGCAGTACTTC.